This TCR beta chain is drawn from a study of T cells after yellow fever vaccination. Study observations and caveats: Though it reached lower strength, the secondary response hit its peak faster, day 5 versus 15. There was a possibility that FACS-sorted repertoires contained abundant clonotypes contaminating from the bulk population. After the booster, 96% of CD4 and 88% of CD8 primary-response clones were re-detected.

V was shortened by 6 bases and J by 3 bases, with 12 bases between the two germline ends. From germline, CDR1 is SQVTM and CDR2 ANQGSEA. The CDR3 covers 12 residues. Concerning this clonotype: Its antigen is unknown.

One entry per CDR3 protein, called by TCRdb with MiXCR from the 5' RACE reads. The table includes more than 95,000 distinct CDR3 sequences, around 15% detected once. This chain joins TRBV29-1 and TRBJ2-7; D unresolved. This receptor was identified in a man in his late teens or twenties who received the YFV17D yellow fever vaccine. The specimen comprised CD8+ T cells sorted from PBMCs, sampled 5 days after the yellow fever booster vaccination. The CDR3: CSVTSRYYEQYF. The DNA of the CDR3 is TGCAGCGTCACGAGCAGATACTACGAGCAGTACTTC.